The 8 T cell receptor beta chains below were found in one sample sequenced in a study of blood T cell repertoires in COVID-19. Method: immunoSEQ multiplex PCR; TCRdb's copy keeps in-frame clones and lacks some. The table lists more than 45,000 clones, around 90% of them singletons. Input material: peripheral blood. The receptors were gathered from a woman older than 75 with COVID-19, enrolled during active disease.

This chain joins TRBV19 and TRBJ2-2; D gene unclear. Germline values: CDR1 LNHDA, CDR2 SQIVND (reference sequence). V was pared by 2 bases and J by 3 bases, with 10 bases between. CDR3 length: 15 amino acids. The CDR3 reads CASSIYAADTGELFF. In DNA, the CDR3 is TGTGCCAGTAGTATATATGCTGCGGACACCGGGGAGCTGTTTTTT.

This chain uses TRBV28 with TRBJ1-2, with no clear D. This CDR3 region has 14 residues. V was pared by 2 bases and J by 5 bases, with 12 bases between. CDR1 and CDR2 (germline): MDHEN, SYDVKM. CDR3 region: CASSLGAGRYGYTF. CDR3 in DNA: TGTGCCAGCAGTTTAGGTGCAGGAAGGTATGGCTACACCTTC.

This chain joins TRBV1 and TRBJ2-4; TRBD2 is taken as the D call from the table, unchecked against the DNA. TRBV1 is a known pseudogene. The CDR3 sequence is 17 residues long. The CDR3 coding sequence is TGCACCAGCAGCCGGGAACGGGGGGTATTAGCCAAAAACATTCAGTACTTC. Translated, it gives CTSSRERGVLAKNIQYF.

This rearrangement joins TRBV18 to TRBJ1-5, with 7 bases lining up with TRBD1. This CDR3 has 15 amino acids. The trim removed 3 bases at V and 3 bases at J, leaving 5 bases unmatched. The germline V gene has CDR1 KGHSH and CDR2 LQKENI. Written as DNA, the CDR3 is TGTGCCAGCTCACCCTACAGGGGTCTCAATCAGCCCCAGCATTTT. This translates into CASSPYRGLNQPQHF.

The chain combines TRBV5-5 with TRBJ2-7; TRBD1 is a possible D gene (6 bases). The CDR3 totals 15 residues. CDR1 SGHKS and CDR2 YYEKEE come from the germline V gene (reference sequence). Trimming removed 6 bases at V and 2 bases at J, with 18 bases between. The CDR3 bases are TGTGCCAGCACCCCCGACAGGATCGTAGCCTACGAGCAGTACTTC. This translates into CASTPDRIVAYEQYF. The variable domain in full, completed from reference TRBV5-5 and TRBJ2-7, reads DAGVTQSPTHLIKTRGQQVTLRCSPISGHKSVSWYQQVLGQGPQFIFQYYEKEERGRGNFPDRFSARQFPNYSSELNVNALLLGDSALYLCASTPDRIVAYEQYFGPGTRLTVT.

This clone was detected a few times. The chain employs TRBV7-8 and TRBJ1-1, with D hard to call. This CDR3 has 11 residues. Trimming left V 5 bases short and J 7 bases short, with 8 bases between. Per germline, CDR1 SGHVS and CDR2 FQNEAQ. In DNA form, the CDR3 reads TGTGCCAGCAGCCCGTCGAGTGAAGCTTTCTTT. This codes for CASSPSSEAFF.

This clone was seen a single time. CDR3 sequence: CASRTTLLGCAFF. CDR3 nucleotide sequence: TGTGCCAGCAGGACGACTCTCCTGGGTTGCGCTTTCTTT. The rearrangement joins TRBV6-5 to TRBJ1-1, with unresolved D. The germline V gene encodes CDR1 MNHEY and CDR2 SVGAGI. The length of the CDR3 is 13 residues. V was cut by 6 bases and J by 11 bases, with 19 bases left in between.

This clone was detected ten times or more. The rearrangement links TRBV30 to TRBJ1-2, with 11 bases identical to TRBD1. CDR3 size: 13 residues. V trimming: 0 bases; J trimming: 9 bases; junction bases outside the gene matches: 3. The germline CDR1 and CDR2 sequences are GTSNPN and SVGIG (reference sequence). For the CDR3, the DNA is TGTGCCTGGAGTGTGGGACAGGGGGGACGCTACACCTTC. It translates to CAWSVGQGGRYTF.